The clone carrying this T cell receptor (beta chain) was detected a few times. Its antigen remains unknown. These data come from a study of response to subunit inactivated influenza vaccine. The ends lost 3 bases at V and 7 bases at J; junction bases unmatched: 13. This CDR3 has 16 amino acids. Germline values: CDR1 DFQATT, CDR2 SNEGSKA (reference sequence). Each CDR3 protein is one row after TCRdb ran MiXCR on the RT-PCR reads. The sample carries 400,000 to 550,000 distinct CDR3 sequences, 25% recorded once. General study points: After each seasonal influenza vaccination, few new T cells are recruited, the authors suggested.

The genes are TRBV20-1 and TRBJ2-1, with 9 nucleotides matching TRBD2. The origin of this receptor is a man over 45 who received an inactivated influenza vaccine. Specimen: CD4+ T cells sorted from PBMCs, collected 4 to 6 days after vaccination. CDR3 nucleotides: TGCAGTGCTAGTTTAGGGGCTAGCGGGAATTTGAATGAGCAGTTCTTC. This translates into CSASLGASGNLNEQFF.